The subject of this entry is one T cell receptor (beta chain). Its target is not known. The data derive from a study of OX40 agonist ivuxolimab in advanced cancers. About the research overall: Treatment of patients was with ivuxolimab, an agonistic anti-OX40 (CD134) antibody. Patients received intravenous ivuxolimab every 2 weeks at 0.01 to 10 mg/kg.

Blood got drawn at baseline, again on cycle 4 day 1, and then on cycle 7 day 1. The length of the CDR3 is 16 residues. CDR1 SGHNT and CDR2 YYREEE come from the germline V gene (reference sequence). The V gene end was trimmed by 4 bases and the J gene end by 6 bases; junction bases not matched to a gene: 12. Assay used: immunoSEQ multiplex PCR; TCRdb lists only in-frame clones, some missing. The profile shows approximately 89,000 clones, approximately 90% of them singletons. The study, taken as a whole, reports: Doses of 0.1 to 3.0 mg/kg were accompanied by clonal expansion of CD4+ and CD8+ blood T cells by week 6.

This chain links TRBV5-4 with TRBJ2-2; TRBD2 agrees at 7 bases. The clonotype was recovered from an adult with an advanced solid tumor such as melanoma, head and neck, liver or kidney cancer. The sequencing here drew on CD4+ or CD8+ T cells sorted from blood, taken in a trial of the OX40 agonist ivuxolimab. The CDR3 spells CASSGGPGLSPGELFF. DNA of the CDR3: TGTGCCAGCAGCGGCGGACCGGGACTAAGTCCCGGGGAGCTGTTTTTT.